These 5 T cell receptor beta chains share one sample of origin, sequenced in a study of somatic mutations in cytotoxic T cells in rheumatoid arthritis. TCRdb keeps only in-frame clones here, not all; method: immunoSEQ multiplex PCR. The repertoire holds several thousand clones, with about three fifths as singletons. Sequencing used CD8+ T cells sorted from blood. The receptor set was obtained from a woman aged 40 to 55 in good health.

This rearrangement joins TRBV6-1 to TRBJ2-7, with D tentatively TRBD1 or TRBD2 (7 bases each). The germline gives CDR1 MNHNS, CDR2 SASEGT. Trimming stripped 5 bases from V and 0 bases from J, with 14 bases between. The CDR3 spans 15 residues. CDR3 residues: CASSQRDSSSYEQYF. The CDR3 bases are TGTGCCAGCAGTCAGCGGGACAGTAGCTCCTACGAGCAGTACTTC.

The chain carries TRBV6-1 and TRBJ2-7; 14 bases are shared with TRBD2. Germline CDR1 MNHNS, CDR2 SASEGT. The CDR3 has 18 residues. The V segment lost 2 bases and the J segment 5 bases; nucleotides outside the gene matches: 11. The CDR3 loop reads CASSEPPAGLAGGNEQYF. As DNA, the CDR3 is TGTGCCAGCAGTGAACCCCCCGCAGGACTAGCGGGAGGCAACGAGCAGTACTTC.

This clone was picked up one time. The rearrangement joins TRBV25-1 to TRBJ1-1; the D is unclear. The ends were cut back, 6 bases at V and 5 bases at J, with 13 bases in the middle. CDR3 length equals 13 residues. Per the germline V gene, CDR1 is MGHDK and CDR2 is SYGVNS. CDR3 residues: CASRALGSTEAFF. The DNA of the CDR3 is TGTGCCAGCAGAGCGCTAGGGTCGACTGAAGCTTTCTTT.

The V gene is TRBV7-2, the J gene TRBJ2-3; 8 nucleotides align to TRBD2. V trimming: 2 bases; J trimming: 2 bases; junction bases outside the gene matches: 6. The germline V gene encodes CDR1 SGHTA and CDR2 FQGNSA. The CDR3 runs 16 residues. CDR3 nucleotide sequence: TGTGCCAGCAGCTTATCCCCTAGCGGGTTCACAGATACGCAGTATTTT. Translating it yields CASSLSPSGFTDTQYF.

This clone has more than one count but fewer than ten. The chain links TRBV2 to TRBJ1-1; TRBD1 matches at 8 bases. CDR3 length: 18 residues. V gave up 5 bases and J gave up 2 bases; unmatched junction bases: 16. Germline V gene data show CDR1 as SNHLY and CDR2 as FYNNEI. The DNA of the CDR3 is TGTGCCAGCAGTCACAGGACAGGGCGGGGGGGGGCCAACACTGAAGCTTTCTTT. This gives the protein CASSHRTGRGGANTEAFF.